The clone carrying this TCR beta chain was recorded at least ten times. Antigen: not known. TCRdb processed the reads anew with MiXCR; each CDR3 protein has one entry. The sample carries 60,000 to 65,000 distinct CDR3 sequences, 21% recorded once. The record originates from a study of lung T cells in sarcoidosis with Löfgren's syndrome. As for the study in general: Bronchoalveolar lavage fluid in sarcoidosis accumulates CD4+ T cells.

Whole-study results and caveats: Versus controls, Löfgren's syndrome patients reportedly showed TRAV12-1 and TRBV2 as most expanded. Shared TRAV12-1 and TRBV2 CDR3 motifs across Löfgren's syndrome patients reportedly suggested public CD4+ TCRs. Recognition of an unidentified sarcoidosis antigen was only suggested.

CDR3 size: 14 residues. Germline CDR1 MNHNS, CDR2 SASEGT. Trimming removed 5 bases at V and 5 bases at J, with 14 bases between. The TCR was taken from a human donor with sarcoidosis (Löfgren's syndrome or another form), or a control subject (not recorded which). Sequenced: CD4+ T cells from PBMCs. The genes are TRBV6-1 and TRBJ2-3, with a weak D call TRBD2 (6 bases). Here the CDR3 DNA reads TGTGCCAGCAGTTTAGCGGAGGTCCAAGATACGCAGTATTTT. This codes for CASSLAEVQDTQYF.